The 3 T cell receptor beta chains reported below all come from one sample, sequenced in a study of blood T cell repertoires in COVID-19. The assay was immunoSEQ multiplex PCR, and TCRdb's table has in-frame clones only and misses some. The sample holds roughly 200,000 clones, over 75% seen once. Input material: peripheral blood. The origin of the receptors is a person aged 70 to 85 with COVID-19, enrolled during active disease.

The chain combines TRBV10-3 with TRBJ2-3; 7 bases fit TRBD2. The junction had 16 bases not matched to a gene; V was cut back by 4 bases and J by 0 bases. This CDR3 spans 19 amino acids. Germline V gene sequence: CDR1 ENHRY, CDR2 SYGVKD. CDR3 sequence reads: CAISGRSGASPLSTDTQYF. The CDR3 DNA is TGTGCCATCAGTGGAAGAAGCGGGGCCTCACCGCTGAGCACAGATACGCAGTATTTT.

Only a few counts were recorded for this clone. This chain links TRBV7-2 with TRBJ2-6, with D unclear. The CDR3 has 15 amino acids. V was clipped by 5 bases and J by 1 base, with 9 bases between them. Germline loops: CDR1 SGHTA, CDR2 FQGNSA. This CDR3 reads CASSPAGSGANVLTF. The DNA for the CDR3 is TGTGCCAGCAGCCCCGCCGGGTCTGGGGCCAACGTCCTGACTTTC.

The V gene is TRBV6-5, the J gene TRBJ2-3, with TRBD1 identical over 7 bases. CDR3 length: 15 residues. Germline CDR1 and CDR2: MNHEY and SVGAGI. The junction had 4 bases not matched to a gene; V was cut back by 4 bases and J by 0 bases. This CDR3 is CASSSRTGSTDTQYF. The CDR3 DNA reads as TGTGCCAGCAGTTCACGGACAGGCAGCACAGATACGCAGTATTTT.